Each of the 6 T cell receptor beta chains below was sequenced from the same sample in a study of shared clonotypes between healthy human individuals. Naivety among CD8 cells was defined by CD45RO negativity and positive CCR7 selection, thereby excluding terminally differentiated effector memory CD45RA+ cells. Libraries were prepared by immunoSEQ multiplex PCR; TCRdb keeps only in-frame clonotypes and omits some of them. The table shows 1.5 million to 2.5 million clones, with about 95% occurring only once. The sequencing sample was made of naive CD8+ T cells sorted from blood. The receptors originated from a young man in good health.

This clone came up a few times. The chain joins TRBV27 to TRBJ1-2; D gene ambiguous. Germline V CDR1 and CDR2: MNHEY, SMNVEV (reference sequence). V shed 3 bases and J shed 0 bases, with 14 bases lying between them. This CDR3 is built from 16 residues. The CDR3 loop is CASSFLDWGTNYGYTF. CDR3 nucleotide sequence: TGTGCCAGCAGTTTCCTTGACTGGGGAACTAACTATGGCTACACCTTC.

The rearrangement links TRBV7-6 to TRBJ2-5; 7 positions agree with TRBD2. The germline V gene encodes CDR1 SGHVS and CDR2 FNYEAQ. Unmatched junction bases numbered 9, after V lost 7 bases and J lost 1 base. The CDR3 is made up of 15 amino acids. CDR3: CASTEGPSGQETQYF. The CDR3 DNA is TGTGCCAGCACCGAGGGGCCTAGCGGCCAAGAGACCCAGTACTTC. Combining the CDR3 with reference TRBV7-6 and TRBJ2-5 gives the whole variable domain GAGVSQSPRYKVTKRGQDVALRCDPISGHVSLYWYRQALGQGPEFLTYFNYEAQQDKSGLPNDRFSAERPEGSISTLTIQRTEQRDSAMYRCASTEGPSGQETQYFGPGTRLLVL.

This clone came up a few times. This specimen includes other DNA sequences encoding the same CDR3. CDR3 coding DNA: TGCAGCGTTGAAGATGGGGGCTACGAGCAGTACTTC. This translates into CSVEDGGYEQYF. The V and J genes are TRBV29-1 and TRBJ2-7; D may correspond to TRBD1 or TRBD2 (5 bases each). This CDR3 is 12 amino acids long. The V end was cut by 0 bases, the J end by 3 bases, with 6 bases between. The germline CDR1 and CDR2 sequences are SQVTM and ANQGSEA.

The chain links TRBV10-2 to TRBJ2-3, with a tentative D call TRBD1 (6 bases). V was trimmed by 6 bases and J by 2 bases, leaving 12 bases between them. From germline, CDR1 is WSHSY and CDR2 SAAADI. This CDR3 contains 14 residues. CDR3 nucleotide sequence: TGCGCCAGCAGGAGTGGGGGCCCCACAGATACGCAGTATTTT. Translated, it gives CASRSGGPTDTQYF.

The gene calls are TRBV4-3 and TRBJ2-1; 13 nucleotides align to TRBD2. This CDR3 region has 17 residues. Unmatched junction bases numbered 0, after V lost 0 bases and J lost 1 base. CDR1 LGHNA and CDR2 YSLEER come from the germline V gene. The CDR3 nucleotides read TGCGCCAGCAGCCAAGAACTAGCGGGGGGGTCCTACAATGAGCAGTTCTTC. Translated: CASSQELAGGSYNEQFF.

This clone was seen a handful of times. V gene TRBV7-9 combines with J gene TRBJ1-2, with D possibly TRBD1 on 6 matching bases. Trimming left V 1 base short and J 8 bases short, with 11 bases between. The germline CDR1 and CDR2 sequences are SEHNR and FQNEAQ (reference sequence). CDR3 length: 13 amino acids. CDR3 residues: CASSLVSGDGYTF. CDR3 bases: TGTGCCAGCAGCTTAGTATCAGGGGACGGCTACACCTTC.